Below are 2 T cell receptor beta chains sequenced from a single sample in a study of blood T cell repertoires in COVID-19. The repertoire was sequenced with immunoSEQ multiplex PCR; TCRdb's copy has only in-frame clones and lacks some. The sample holds a few hundred thousand clones; 88% are singletons and the top ten take about 1%. The source material was PBMCs or T cells enriched from blood (not recorded which). All receptors derive from a woman under 40 who had recovered from COVID-19.

This clone appeared a single time. This rearrangement joins TRBV29-1 to TRBJ1-3; no definite D call. CDR1 is SQVTM, CDR2 ANQGSEA, per germline. This CDR3 comprises 13 residues. V was shortened by 7 bases and J by 4 bases, with 14 bases between the two germline ends. The CDR3: CSAGGFTGNTIYF. The CDR3, as DNA: TGCAGCGCCGGAGGATTTACGGGAAACACCATATATTTT.

This chain links TRBV18 with TRBJ1-1; no clear D gene. CDR3 length: 15 amino acids. Trimming took 3 bases from V and 4 from J, leaving 15 bases between them. In germline, CDR1 is KGHSH, CDR2 LQKENI. The CDR3 is CASSPQLDGSTEAFF. CDR3 nucleotide sequence: TGTGCCAGCTCACCCCAGCTGGACGGGAGCACTGAAGCTTTCTTT.